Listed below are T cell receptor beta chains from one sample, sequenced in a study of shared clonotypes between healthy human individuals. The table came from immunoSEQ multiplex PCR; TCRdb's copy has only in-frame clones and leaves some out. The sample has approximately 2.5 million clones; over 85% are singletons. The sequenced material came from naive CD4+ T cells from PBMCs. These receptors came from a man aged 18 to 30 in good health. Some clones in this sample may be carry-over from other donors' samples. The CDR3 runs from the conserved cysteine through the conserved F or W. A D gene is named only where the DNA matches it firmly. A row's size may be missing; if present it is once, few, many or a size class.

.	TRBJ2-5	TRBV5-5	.	TGTGCCAGCAGCCAGGCGGGCAGTCAAGAGACCCAGTACTTC	CASSQAGSQETQYF
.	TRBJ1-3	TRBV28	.	TGTGCCAGCAGGGGGCGGGGAAACACCATATATTTT	CASRGRGNTIYF
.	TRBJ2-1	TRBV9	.	TGTGCCAGCAGCGTAGGCCCGGGAGCGAAAGTAAAGGAGCAGTTCTTC	CASSVGPGAKVKEQFF
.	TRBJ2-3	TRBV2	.	TGTGCCAGCTTAGGGGGGCCTGGTACGCAGTATTTT	CASLGGPGTQYF
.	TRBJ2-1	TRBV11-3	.	TGTGCCAGCAGCGGGGTCAATGAGCAGTTCTTC	CASSGVNEQFF
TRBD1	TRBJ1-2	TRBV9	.	TGTGCCAGCAGCAGCAATTACAGGGGGGAGGGCTACACCTTC	CASSSNYRGEGYTF
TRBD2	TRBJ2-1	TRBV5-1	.	TGCGCCAGCAGCATAGGACTAGCGGGAGCGGTCTACAATGAGCAGTTCTTC	CASSIGLAGAVYNEQFF
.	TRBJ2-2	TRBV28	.	TGTGCCAGCGGAGACCGGGACAAGGCGTTCCCCCTGTTTTTT	CASGDRDKAFPLFF
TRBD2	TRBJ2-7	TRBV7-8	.	TGTGCCAGCAGCCCACGGACTAGCGGTTACGAGCAGTACTTC	CASSPRTSGYEQYF
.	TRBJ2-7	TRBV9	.	TGTGCCAGCAGCGTAGATCAAGGTGGCGAGCAGTACTTC	CASSVDQGGEQYF
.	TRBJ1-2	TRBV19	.	TGTGCCACAGCAGGGGACAACCTATGGGGCTACACCTTC	CATAGDNLWGYTF
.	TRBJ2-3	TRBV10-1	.	TGCGCCAGCAGTGATGGGGTGGGAGATACGCAGTATTTT	CASSDGVGDTQYF
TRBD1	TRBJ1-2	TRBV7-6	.	TGTGCCAGCAGCTACTCGACAGGGTTAAGCTATGGCTACACCTTC	CASSYSTGLSYGYTF
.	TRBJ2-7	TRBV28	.	TGTGCCAGCAGTTCGGACTTAGGTCTCCATTTC	CASSSDLGLHF
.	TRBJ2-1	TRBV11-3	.	TGTGCCAGCAGCTTAGTAGGTCAAAATGAGCAGTTCTTC	CASSLVGQNEQFF
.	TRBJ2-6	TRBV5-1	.	TGCGCCAGCACCTTCGGCAGGTCACCACTCTCTGGGGCCAACGTCCTGACTTTC	CASTFGRSPLSGANVLTF
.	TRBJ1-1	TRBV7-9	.	TGTGCCAGCAGCTCGGAGGAAGGTTTCACAATGAACACTGAAGCTTTCTTT	CASSSEEGFTMNTEAFF
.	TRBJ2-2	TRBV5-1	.	TGCGCCAGCGGATACGACGTCACCGGGGAGCTGTTTTTT	CASGYDVTGELFF
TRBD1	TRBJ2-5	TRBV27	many	TGTGCCAGCAGTTCCATATACCTCCGACAGGGTAGTCACCAAGAGACCCAGTACTTC	CASSSIYLRQGSHQETQYF
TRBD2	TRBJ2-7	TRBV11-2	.	TGTGCCAGCAGCTTAGAACTAGCGGGCCTCTACGAGCAGTACTTC	CASSLELAGLYEQYF
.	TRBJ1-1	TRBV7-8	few	TGTGCCAGCAGCTCCGGGGAGATAGCTTTCTTT	CASSSGEIAFF
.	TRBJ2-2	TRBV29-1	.	TGCAGCGTGGGGGAAGTAACCGGGGAGCTGTTTTTT	CSVGEVTGELFF
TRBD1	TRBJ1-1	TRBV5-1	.	TGCGCCAGCAGCTGGGGACAGGGTCTCCGAAGCAACGAAGCTTTCTTT	CASSWGQGLRSNEAFF
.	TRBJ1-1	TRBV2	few	TGTGCCACCAAGGTGGAACAAGGGGACACTGAAGCTTTCTTT	CATKVEQGDTEAFF
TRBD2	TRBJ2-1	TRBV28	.	TGTGCCAGCAGTTTATGGGAGCGGGGCTACAATGAGCAGTTCTTC	CASSLWERGYNEQFF
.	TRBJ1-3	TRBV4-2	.	TGTGCCAGCAGCCACGCTGTCCCCGCCAGGGTCGGCTCTGGAAACACCATATATTTT	CASSHAVPARVGSGNTIYF
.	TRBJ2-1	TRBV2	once	TGTGCCAGCAGCGAGGAGCGAAAGGGACCAATAGAGCAGTTCTTC	CASSEERKGPIEQFF
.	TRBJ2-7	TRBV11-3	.	TGTGCCAGCAGCTTAGGGAATGGGCCCTACGAGCAGTACTTC	CASSLGNGPYEQYF